The 16 T cell receptor beta chains below all came from one sample that was sequenced in a study of T cells in Graves' hyperthyroidism and ophthalmopathy. Amplified TCR beta CDR3 regions derived from RNA transcripts. Carried out on the TCR CDR3, a first-round RT-PCR used the HTBI primer set. Each CDR3 protein gets one entry after TCRdb re-called the multiplex PCR reads with MiXCR. The sample yields about 640,000 distinct CDR3 sequences, 20% to 25% seen once. Sequencing used blood. The receptors were sampled from a man younger than 45 with Graves' ophthalmopathy.

The chain employs TRBV30 and TRBJ1-2; D not resolved. Germline assignment: CDR1 GTSNPN and CDR2 SVGIG (reference sequence). The CDR3 runs 14 residues. Between the trimmed V and J ends, which lost 0 bases and 4 bases, there was a span of 12 bases. The CDR3 DNA is TGTGCCTGGAGTGTACTTTCGCAGAGCTATGGCTACACCTTC. It is translated as CAWSVLSQSYGYTF.

Many counts were recorded for this clonotype. The chain uses TRBV28 and TRBJ1-6; possibly TRBD1 for D (5 bases). The CDR3 runs to 17 residues. Trimming took off 4 bases at V and 0 bases at J, with 13 bases between the two ends. Germline V lookup: CDR1 MDHEN, CDR2 SYDVKM. This CDR3 reads CASSSNRQSSYNSPLHF. Here the CDR3 DNA reads TGTGCCAGCAGTTCCAACCGACAGAGCTCCTATAATTCACCCCTCCACTTT.

This clonotype has more than one count but fewer than ten. The chain joins TRBV6-7 to TRBJ1-6; 9 bases match TRBD1. TRBV6-7 is given ORF status, its function remaining uncertain. Trimming at V came to 0 bases and at J to 7 bases, leaving 4 bases not matched to a gene. This CDR3 contains 16 residues. CDR3 amino acids: CASSYSTGGGNSPLHF. The CDR3 region has the DNA TGTGCCAGCAGTTACTCGACAGGGGGTGGGAATTCACCCCTCCACTTT.

This clonotype was recorded only once. This chain links TRBV5-1 with TRBJ2-7; 9 bases fit TRBD2. J was trimmed by 7 bases and V by 1 base; bases with no gene match: 9. The CDR3 has 15 amino acids. Germline CDR1 SGHRS, CDR2 YFSETQ. The CDR3, as DNA: TGCGCCAGCAGCTTGAATAGCGGGAGAGGTCAAGAGCAGTACTTC. Translation: CASSLNSGRGQEQYF.

The rearrangement uses TRBV20-1 and TRBJ2-3; 16 nucleotides align to TRBD2. Germline lookup yields CDR1 DFQATT and CDR2 SNEGSKA (reference sequence). The CDR3 loop spans 16 amino acids. V dropped 5 bases and J dropped 7; count of bases not matched to a gene: 9. CDR3 residues: CSAYPGLAGGPNTQYF. In DNA form, the CDR3 reads TGCAGTGCTTATCCGGGACTAGCGGGAGGGCCAAATACGCAGTATTTT.

A few counts support this clonotype. The chain has TRBV5-4 and TRBJ2-2; 8 nucleotides line up with TRBD2. This CDR3 contains 15 residues. Trimming took 0 bases from V and 4 from J; bases not matched to a gene: 2. Germline values: CDR1 SGHNT, CDR2 YYREEE (reference sequence). The CDR3 DNA is TGTGCCAGCAGCTTGGAAGCGGGAGCCACCGGGGAGCTGTTTTTT. Its translation is CASSLEAGATGELFF.

This clonotype came up a few times. The V call is TRBV7-9, the J call TRBJ2-3; perhaps TRBD2 as D (5 bases). Trimming pared 11 bases from V and 6 bases from J, leaving 15 bases between. This CDR3 has 12 residues. The germline V gene has CDR1 SEHNR and CDR2 FQNEAQ (reference sequence). Written as DNA, the CDR3 is TGTGCCTTGGGAGAGGTCCGTGATACGCAGTATTTT. Its protein product is CALGEVRDTQYF.

This clonotype has a handful of counts. V usage is TRBV18 and J usage is TRBJ2-5; possible D gene TRBD2, 5 bases. V shed 3 bases and J shed 2 bases, with 10 bases lying between them. Germline CDR1 and CDR2: KGHSH and LQKENI. This CDR3 comprises 14 residues. The chain's CDR3 is CASSPRAGQETQYF. The DNA of the CDR3 is TGTGCCAGCTCACCTCGGGCGGGTCAAGAGACCCAGTACTTC.

This clonotype was observed a handful of times. The rearrangement uses TRBV18 and TRBJ2-1; unclear D gene. V was shortened by 1 base and J by 0 bases, with 10 bases between the two germline ends. CDR1 is KGHSH and CDR2 is LQKENI in the germline V gene. The CDR3 extends over 16 amino acids. CDR3 DNA sequence: TGTGCCAGCTCACCACACAAAGCGAGCTCCTACAATGAGCAGTTCTTC. It encodes CASSPHKASSYNEQFF.

V is TRBV7-8 and J is TRBJ1-1, with D hard to call. The germline V gene has CDR1 SGHVS and CDR2 FQNEAQ. V dropped 4 bases and J dropped 1 base, with 10 bases sitting between them. The CDR3 length is 14 residues. The CDR3 DNA sequence: TGTGCCAGCAGCTCCCAGGCCGCGAACACTGAAGCTTTCTTT. Translation gives CASSSQAANTEAFF.

This clonotype was picked up a small number of times. The gene calls are TRBV19 and TRBJ2-1; D perhaps matches TRBD1 (6 bases). Per germline, CDR1 LNHDA and CDR2 SQIVND (reference sequence). V lost 5 bases, J lost 3 bases, and 23 bases lay in between. The CDR3 has 18 amino acids. The CDR3 spells CASSAKLTGFILYNEQFF. DNA for the CDR3: TGTGCCAGTAGTGCTAAACTTACAGGGTTTATCCTCTACAATGAGCAGTTCTTC.

The rearrangement uses TRBV6-5 and TRBJ1-5; D might be TRBD1 (6 bases). The CDR3 is 16 residues long. CDR1 is MNHEY, CDR2 SVGAGI, per germline. The V gene lost 0 bases and the J gene lost 4 bases, with 13 bases spanning the gap. CDR3 in amino acids: CASSYSQGKVNQPQHF. The DNA for the CDR3 is TGTGCCAGCAGTTACTCGCAGGGGAAGGTTAATCAGCCCCAGCATTTT.

This clonotype was counted at least ten times. The chain has TRBV11-2 and TRBJ2-3, with TRBD2 as a possible D gene (6 bases). Germline V CDR1 and CDR2: SGHAT, FQNNGV. This CDR3 contains 12 residues. V lost 1 base and J lost 9, with 8 bases in between. CDR3 sequence reads: CASSLGRGTQYF. The CDR3 coding sequence is TGTGCCAGCAGCTTAGGGAGGGGAACGCAGTATTTT.

The sample holds many counts of this clonotype. The rearrangement joins TRBV30 to TRBJ1-1; 8 nucleotides agree with TRBD1. The germline CDR1 and CDR2 sequences are GTSNPN and SVGIG (reference sequence). The ends lost 3 bases at V and 5 bases at J; junction bases unmatched: 8. The CDR3 runs 14 residues. This CDR3 is CAWRTGTGQTEAFF. CDR3 bases: TGTGCCTGGAGAACCGGGACAGGACAAACTGAAGCTTTCTTT.

This clonotype was found a few times. This chain joins TRBV6-1 and TRBJ2-7; 8 bases align to TRBD2. From germline, CDR1 is MNHNS and CDR2 SASEGT. CDR3 length: 16 amino acids. V was clipped by 4 bases and J by 2 bases; unmatched bases: 10. As DNA, the CDR3 is TGTGCCAGCAGTGCCCCGGGGCTTAGCGGGGCCTACGAGCAGTACTTC. It is translated as CASSAPGLSGAYEQYF.

V is TRBV9 and J is TRBJ2-1; TRBD2 matches at 7 bases. Germline assignment: CDR1 SGDLS and CDR2 YYNGEE. V lost 4 bases to trimming and J lost 4 bases; unmatched junction nucleotides: 11. The CDR3 is 16 residues long. DNA of the CDR3: TGTGCCAGCAGCTCGTCCCTAGCGGAGACTTACAATGAGCAGTTCTTC. As protein: CASSSSLAETYNEQFF.